This is a list of T cell receptor beta chains from one sample in a study of blood T cell repertoires in COVID-19. Some clones are missing from TCRdb's copy, which holds only in-frame ones; the method was immunoSEQ multiplex PCR. The sample holds roughly 78,000 clones, 88% seen once. The specimen sequenced was peripheral blood. Receptors originate from a man aged 50 to 59 with acute or convalescent COVID-19. Both conserved end residues are part of each CDR3. A D gene is named only where the DNA matches it firmly. The size field is filled for only some rows; it gives once, few, many or a size class.

J	D	size	V	DNA	CDR3
TRBJ1-4	.	.	TRBV6-5	TGTGCCAGCATTTCAGGGGCGACTAATGAAAAACTGTTTTTT	CASISGATNEKLFF
TRBJ1-4	TRBD1	.	TRBV10-1	TGCGCCAGCAGCCTTGGACAGGAACCTAATGAAAAACTGTTTTTT	CASSLGQEPNEKLFF
TRBJ1-2	TRBD1	.	TRBV5-4	TGTGCCAGCACCTTGGACAGGGGGCAGAACTATGGCTACACCTTC	CASTLDRGQNYGYTF
TRBJ1-1	TRBD1	.	TRBV6-5	TGTGCCAGCATACAGGGGGCGAACACTGAAGCTTTCTTT	CASIQGANTEAFF
TRBJ1-4	TRBD1	.	TRBV18	TGTGCCAGCTCACCCCGGGACAGACACGCAACTAATGAAAAACTGTTTTTT	CASSPRDRHATNEKLFF
TRBJ2-2	.	.	TRBV28	TGTGCCAGCAGTCCGACGACAGTTAACACCGGGGAGCTGTTTTTT	CASSPTTVNTGELFF
TRBJ2-2	.	.	TRBV27	TGTGCCAGCAGTTACCGAGCGAACACCGGGGAGCTGTTTTTT	CASSYRANTGELFF
TRBJ2-2	TRBD1	.	TRBV9	TGTGCCAGCAGCTTGTCTTCCGGGACAGGGAGCGAGCTGTTTTTT	CASSLSSGTGSELFF
TRBJ1-5	TRBD1	.	TRBV9	TGTGCCAGCAGCCGGACAGGGGCCGGACAGCCCCAGCATTTT	CASSRTGAGQPQHF
TRBJ2-3	TRBD2	.	TRBV2	TGTGCCAGCAGTGAAGCCCTAGCGGGGGGGCCAGGGGATACGCAGTATTTT	CASSEALAGGPGDTQYF
TRBJ1-5	.	.	TRBV19	TGTGCCAGTAGCCCACAGGGATGGGGCAATCAGCCCCAGCATTTT	CASSPQGWGNQPQHF
TRBJ1-2	.	.	TRBV6-5	TGTGCCAGCAGTTATGATAGGGGCCCAGGCTATGGCTACACCTTC	CASSYDRGPGYGYTF
TRBJ1-1	.	once	TRBV9	TGTGCCAGCAGCCCCGGTGACAGGACTTGGACTGAAGCTTTCTTT	CASSPGDRTWTEAFF
TRBJ1-3	.	.	TRBV21-1	TGTGCCAGCAGCAAACTCCGGGACAGGCTGAATGGAAACACCATATATTTT	CASSKLRDRLNGNTIYF
TRBJ2-3	TRBD2	.	TRBV4-1	TGCGCCAGCAGCCGTACTAGCGGGGGCACAGATACGCAGTATTTT	CASSRTSGGTDTQYF
TRBJ2-7	.	.	TRBV5-1	TGCGCCAGCAGTAGGGGGTCGCGTTACGAGCAGTACTTC	CASSRGSRYEQYF
TRBJ2-7	.	.	TRBV24-1	TGTGCCACCGGGGGGGCCCGGGTAGGAATATACGAGCAGTACTTC	CATGGARVGIYEQYF
TRBJ2-1	.	.	TRBV10-3	TGTGCCATCCGGATAGGGACAAACAATGAGCAGTTCTTC	CAIRIGTNNEQFF
TRBJ2-1	TRBD2	.	TRBV24-1	TGTGCCACCAGTGATGTAACGGGGGGCAATGAGCAGTTCTTC	CATSDVTGGNEQFF
TRBJ1-4	.	.	TRBV7-9	TGTGCCAGCGGGGTCGGGGGTGCAACTAATGAAAAACTGTTTTTT	CASGVGGATNEKLFF
TRBJ2-1	TRBD1	.	TRBV27	TGTGCCAGCAGTCCCCCGTGGCAGGGGGCGAGGCAGTTCTTC	CASSPPWQGARQFF
TRBJ1-5	.	.	TRBV5-6	TGTGCCAGCAGCCTAGGACAGACCCGAACCAGCAATCAGCCCCAGCATTTT	CASSLGQTRTSNQPQHF
TRBJ2-5	TRBD1	.	TRBV24-1	TGTGCCACCACCCCGGGACAGGGGGCTTTGGAGACCCAGTACTTC	CATTPGQGALETQYF
TRBJ1-1	.	.	TRBV19	TGTGCCAGTAGTAATTTGGACAGCATGAACACTGAAGCTTTCTTT	CASSNLDSMNTEAFF
TRBJ1-4	.	once	TRBV11-2	TGTGCCAGCAGCTTAAGCCTTCGGGAAAAACTGTTTTTT	CASSLSLREKLFF
TRBJ2-1	TRBD2	.	TRBV5-4	TGTGCCAGCAGCTCGGGATCGGGGGGCTCCTACAATGAGCAGTTCTTC	CASSSGSGGSYNEQFF
TRBJ2-1	.	.	TRBV27	TGTGCCAGCAGTTTATTTGGCCCCAATGAGCAGTTCTTC	CASSLFGPNEQFF
TRBJ2-1	.	many	TRBV5-1	TGCGCCAGCAGCCCAGAGGACTACTCTGCCTACAATGAGCAGTTCTTC	CASSPEDYSAYNEQFF
TRBJ1-2	TRBD1	.	TRBV27	TGTGCCAGCAGTTTAAACAGGGGTGGCGGCTACACCTTC	CASSLNRGGGYTF
TRBJ2-1	.	.	TRBV5-6	TGTGCCAGCAGCTTGTGGTTACAGGGCTACAATGAGCAGTTCTTC	CASSLWLQGYNEQFF
TRBJ2-5	.	.	TRBV7-9	TGTGCCAGCAGCAAACAGGGTTGGGAGACCCAGTACTTC	CASSKQGWETQYF
TRBJ2-3	TRBD1	.	TRBV10-1	TGCGCCAGCAGTACCGGACAGGAAACAGATACGCAGTATTTT	CASSTGQETDTQYF
TRBJ2-2	.	.	TRBV29-1	TGCAGCGTCGTGTCCCAAAGGGGCGGGGAGCTGTTTTTT	CSVVSQRGGELFF
TRBJ1-4	TRBD1	.	TRBV4-1	TGCGCCAGCAGCCGTTCCGTGACAGGGGTCGAAAAACTGTTTTTT	CASSRSVTGVEKLFF
TRBJ2-1	.	.	TRBV3-1/TRBV3-2	TGTGCCAGCAGCCGCTCCGGCGGTAATTACAATGAGCAGTTCTTC	CASSRSGGNYNEQFF
TRBJ2-1	.	.	TRBV24-1	TGTGCCACCAGTGACCCCTCGCTGGGCCCTTCCTACAATGAGCAGTTCTTC	CATSDPSLGPSYNEQFF
TRBJ2-5	.	medium-sized	TRBV9	TGTGCCAGCAGCCCAGAGCATGGAGACCAAGAGACCCAGTACTTC	CASSPEHGDQETQYF
TRBJ2-5	TRBD2	.	TRBV30	TGTGCCTGGAGTGAGGGACTAGCGGGGGGCCAAGAGACCCAGTACTTC	CAWSEGLAGGQETQYF
TRBJ2-2	TRBD1	.	TRBV2	TGTGCCAGCAGTGATGGACAGGGAAACACCGGGGAGCTGTTTTTT	CASSDGQGNTGELFF
TRBJ2-5	.	once	TRBV15	TGTGCCACCAGCAGAGCGGACACAGGGACGGAGACCCAGTACTTC	CATSRADTGTETQYF
TRBJ2-1	TRBD1	.	TRBV5-1	TGCGCCAGCAGGCGAAAAAACGCAGGGGGATTGAGGTCCTACAATGAGCAGTTCTTC	CASRRKNAGGLRSYNEQFF
TRBJ1-1	TRBD1	.	TRBV2	TGTGCCAGCAGAGACAGGGGGCCTATGAACACTGAAGCTTTCTTT	CASRDRGPMNTEAFF
TRBJ2-3	.	.	TRBV6-1	TGTGCCAGCAGTGAAATCTCTTTGGGGGGAGATACGCAGTATTTT	CASSEISLGGDTQYF
TRBJ2-2	TRBD1	.	TRBV5-4	TGTGCCAGCAGCCGGGACAGGGCCGGGGAGCTGTTTTTT	CASSRDRAGELFF